The 2 T cell receptor beta chains given below trace back to one sample, sequenced in a study of graft-versus-host responses after intestinal transplantation. The data were produced by immunoSEQ multiplex PCR, yet TCRdb's version contains in-frame clones alone and is incomplete. The data show about 110,000 clones, about 87% seen once. Antigen specificity for these receptors is unknown. Material: unstimulated CD4+ T cells sorted from spleen or lymph node cells, obtained before transplant. The receptors come from a human donor who was the organ donor for an intestinal transplant.

V gene TRBV11-2 combines with J gene TRBJ2-3; TRBD2 agrees at 9 bases. Germline loops: CDR1 SGHAT, CDR2 FQNNGV. The V segment lost 1 base and the J segment 4 bases; nucleotides outside the gene matches: 6. The CDR3 runs to 16 residues. This chain's CDR3 is CASSLVRLAGSDTQYF. CDR3 coding DNA: TGTGCCAGCAGCTTAGTCCGTCTAGCGGGATCAGATACGCAGTATTTT.

This chain links TRBV19 with TRBJ2-7; D call uncertain. CDR3 length: 13 amino acids. CDR1 is LNHDA, CDR2 SQIVND, per germline (reference sequence). Between the trimmed V and J ends, which lost 3 bases and 1 base, there was a span of 7 bases. DNA for the CDR3: TGTGCCAGTAGTATGGGCATATCCTACGAGCAGTACTTC. Protein: CASSMGISYEQYF.